These 13 T cell receptor beta chains came from one sample sequenced in a study of blood T cell repertoires in COVID-19. Here immunoSEQ multiplex PCR was the method, and the copy in TCRdb shows in-frame clones only, minus some. The table has roughly 250,000 clones, 65% to 85% seen once. The sample was peripheral blood. The receptor source for this set is a man aged 45-60 years with active or convalescent COVID-19.

This clone was counted between two and nine times. This chain uses TRBV27 with TRBJ1-5; D is undetermined. Germline CDR1 is MNHEY and CDR2 is SMNVEV (reference sequence). Trimming cost V 5 bases and J 0 bases, with 11 bases left between them. This CDR3 is built from 15 residues. CDR3 coding DNA: TGTGCCAGCAGTCCCCGGGATTTTAGCAATCAGCCCCAGCATTTT. Amino acid sequence: CASSPRDFSNQPQHF.

This chain uses TRBV6-6 with TRBJ2-3, with TRBD2 matching over 7 bases. Per germline, CDR1 MNHNY and CDR2 SVGAGI (reference sequence). Trimming cost V 4 bases and J 2 bases; bases outside gene matches: 9. The CDR3 has 16 residues. The CDR3 here is CASSFPRDYHTDTQYF. In nucleotides, the CDR3 is TGTGCCAGCAGTTTCCCCCGGGACTACCACACAGATACGCAGTATTTT.

This rearrangement joins TRBV28 to TRBJ1-2; no definite D call. There are 12 residues in the CDR3. Deletions cut 4 bases from V and 10 bases from J, with 13 bases between. Germline V gives CDR1 MDHEN, CDR2 SYDVKM. CDR3 in DNA: TGTGCCAGCAGTTACCCGCGGGATAACTACACCTTC. Translation: CASSYPRDNYTF.

V gene TRBV4-2 combines with J gene TRBJ1-3, with D unresolved. V was cut by 1 base and J by 0 bases, with 10 bases left in between. The CDR3 is 16 amino acids. Germline V lookup: CDR1 LGHNA, CDR2 YNFKEQ. The CDR3 bases are TGTGCCAGCAGCCAAGTAGACTTTAACTCTGGAAACACCATATATTTT. Translated, it gives CASSQVDFNSGNTIYF.

The rearrangement joins TRBV7-3 to TRBJ2-1; D call uncertain. This CDR3 contains 13 residues. Germline loops: CDR1 SGHTA, CDR2 FQGTGA. V lost 0 bases and J lost 6, with 6 bases in between. CDR3 DNA sequence: TGTGCCAGCAGCTTAACGTCCAGCAATGAGCAGTTCTTC. Encoded protein: CASSLTSSNEQFF.

In this sample, this clone turned up once. The genes are TRBV7-3 and TRBJ2-7; D may be TRBD1 (6 bases). This CDR3 has 13 amino acids. V lost 4 bases, J lost 4 bases, and 11 bases lay in between. Germline V gene sequence: CDR1 SGHTA, CDR2 FQGTGA. Here the CDR3 DNA reads TGTGCCAGCAGCTCTAGTCAGGGGTACGAGCAGTACTTC. Its translation: CASSSSQGYEQYF.

This clone was found a few times. J is TRBJ1-1 and V is TRBV7-2; tentatively, D is TRBD1 (5 bases). V was cut by 5 bases and J by 6 bases, with 10 bases left in between. This CDR3 spans 12 amino acids. Germline values: CDR1 SGHTA, CDR2 FQGNSA. The CDR3 loop reads CASSAGQAEAFF. CDR3 DNA sequence: TGTGCCAGCAGCGCTGGACAAGCTGAAGCTTTCTTT.

The V gene is TRBV28, the J gene TRBJ2-7; D is possibly TRBD2 (6 bases). This CDR3 region has 15 residues. CDR1 MDHEN and CDR2 SYDVKM come from the germline V gene. The ends were cut back, 5 bases at V and 1 base at J, with 15 bases in the middle. The CDR3 here is CASSPSGWGSYEQYF. The CDR3 DNA follows: TGTGCCAGCAGTCCGAGCGGGTGGGGGTCCTACGAGCAGTACTTC.

The CDR3 nucleotides read TGTGCCAGTAGAAGACAGGGGACCTATGGCTACACCTTC. Its translation is CASRRQGTYGYTF. This chain connects TRBV19 to TRBJ1-2, with 8 bases matching TRBD1. Germline V gene lookup returns CDR1 LNHDA and CDR2 SQIVND (reference sequence). The CDR3 has 13 residues. J gave up 4 bases and V 6 bases, and 4 bases lay outside the gene matches.

The V and J genes are TRBV7-9 and TRBJ2-7; 7 bases are shared with TRBD1. The CDR3 spans 15 residues. V lost 7 bases and J lost 3; bases outside the gene matches: 12. From germline, CDR1 is SEHNR and CDR2 FQNEAQ (reference sequence). This CDR3 reads CASNFPGQGVYEQYF. Written as DNA, the CDR3 is TGTGCCAGCAACTTCCCCGGGCAGGGGGTCTACGAGCAGTACTTC.

The chain employs TRBV30 and TRBJ1-1, with a tentative D call TRBD1 (5 bases). The CDR3 runs to 16 residues. Germline V gene lookup returns CDR1 GTSNPN and CDR2 SVGIG (reference sequence). The V and J ends lost 7 bases and 0 bases respectively, with 21 bases between them. DNA for the CDR3: TGTGCCTCCCCGGGGGGACGGTCCAGAATGAACACTGAAGCTTTCTTT. Its translation is CASPGGRSRMNTEAFF.

The V gene is TRBV19, the J gene TRBJ1-1; D is possibly TRBD1 (6 bases). Germline CDR1 LNHDA, CDR2 SQIVND (reference sequence). CDR3 size: 15 residues. V shed 4 bases and J shed 1 base, with 13 bases lying between them. The CDR3 nucleotides are TGTGCCAGTAGTACCGCACGACAGGCGAACACTGAAGCTTTCTTT. Its protein is CASSTARQANTEAFF.

This clone was recorded once. The chain has TRBV6-5 and TRBJ2-7; TRBD1 is a possible D gene (5 bases). This CDR3 is 14 amino acids long. CDR1 MNHEY and CDR2 SVGAGI come from the germline V gene. V lost 0 bases to trimming and J lost 0 bases, with 6 bases between them. CDR3 amino acids: CASSYSGDSYEQYF. The CDR3 nucleotides read TGTGCCAGCAGTTACTCAGGGGACTCCTACGAGCAGTACTTC.